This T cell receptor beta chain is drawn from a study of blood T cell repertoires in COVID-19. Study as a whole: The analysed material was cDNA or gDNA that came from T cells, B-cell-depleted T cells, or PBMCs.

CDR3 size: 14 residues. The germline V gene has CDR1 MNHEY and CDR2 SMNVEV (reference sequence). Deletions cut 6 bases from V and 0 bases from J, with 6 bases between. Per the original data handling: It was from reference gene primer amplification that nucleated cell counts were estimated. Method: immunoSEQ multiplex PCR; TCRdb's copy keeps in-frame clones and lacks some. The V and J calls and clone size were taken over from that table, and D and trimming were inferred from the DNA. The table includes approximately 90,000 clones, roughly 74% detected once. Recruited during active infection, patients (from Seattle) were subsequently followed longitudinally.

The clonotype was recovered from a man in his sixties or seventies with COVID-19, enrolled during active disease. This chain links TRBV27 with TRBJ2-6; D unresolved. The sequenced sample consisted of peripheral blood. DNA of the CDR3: TGTGCCAGCAGACAGACCTCTGGGGCCAACGTCCTGACTTTC. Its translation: CASRQTSGANVLTF.